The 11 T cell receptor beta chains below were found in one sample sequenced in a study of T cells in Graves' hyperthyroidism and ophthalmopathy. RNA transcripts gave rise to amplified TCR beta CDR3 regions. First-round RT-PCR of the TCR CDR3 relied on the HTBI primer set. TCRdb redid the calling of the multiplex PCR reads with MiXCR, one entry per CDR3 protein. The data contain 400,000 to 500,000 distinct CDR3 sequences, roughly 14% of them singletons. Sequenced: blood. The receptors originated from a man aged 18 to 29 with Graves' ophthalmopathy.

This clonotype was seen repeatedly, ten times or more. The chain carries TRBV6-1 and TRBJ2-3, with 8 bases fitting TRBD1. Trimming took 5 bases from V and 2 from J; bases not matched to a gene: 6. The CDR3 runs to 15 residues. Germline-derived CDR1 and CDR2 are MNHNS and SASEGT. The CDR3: CASSSGQGITDTQYF. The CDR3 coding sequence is TGTGCCAGCAGTAGTGGACAGGGCATCACAGATACGCAGTATTTT.

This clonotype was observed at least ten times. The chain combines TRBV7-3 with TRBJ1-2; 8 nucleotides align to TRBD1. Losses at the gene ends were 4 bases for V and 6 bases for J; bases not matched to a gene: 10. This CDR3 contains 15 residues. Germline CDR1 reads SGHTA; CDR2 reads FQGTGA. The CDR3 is CASSSRQGAYNGYTF. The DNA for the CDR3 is TGTGCCAGCAGCTCGCGGCAGGGGGCGTATAATGGCTACACCTTC.

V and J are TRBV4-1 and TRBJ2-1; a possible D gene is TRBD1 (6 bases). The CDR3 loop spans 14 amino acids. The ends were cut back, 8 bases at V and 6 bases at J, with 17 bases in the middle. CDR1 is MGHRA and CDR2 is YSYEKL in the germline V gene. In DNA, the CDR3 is TGCGCCAGCGGCAACTCGGACAGCTTCAATGAGCAGTTCTTC. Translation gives CASGNSDSFNEQFF.

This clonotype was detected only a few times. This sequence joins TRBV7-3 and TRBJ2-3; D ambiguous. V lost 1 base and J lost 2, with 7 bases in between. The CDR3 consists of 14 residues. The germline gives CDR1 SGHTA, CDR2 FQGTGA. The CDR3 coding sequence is TGTGCCAGCAGCTTAAATGGATACACAGATACGCAGTATTTT. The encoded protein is CASSLNGYTDTQYF.

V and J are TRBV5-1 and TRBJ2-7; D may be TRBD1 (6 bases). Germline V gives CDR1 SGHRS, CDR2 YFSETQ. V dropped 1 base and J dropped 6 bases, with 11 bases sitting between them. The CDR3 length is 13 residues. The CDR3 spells CASSLTGMSEQYF. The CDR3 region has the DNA TGCGCCAGCAGCTTGACAGGGATGAGCGAGCAGTACTTC.

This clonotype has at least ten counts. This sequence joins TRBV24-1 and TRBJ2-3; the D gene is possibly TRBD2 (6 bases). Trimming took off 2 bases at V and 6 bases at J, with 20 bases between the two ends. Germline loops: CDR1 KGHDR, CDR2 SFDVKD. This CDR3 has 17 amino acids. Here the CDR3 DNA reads TGTGCCACCAGTGATTGGGGGATCGGGGGAGATCGGGATACGCAGTATTTT. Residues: CATSDWGIGGDRDTQYF.

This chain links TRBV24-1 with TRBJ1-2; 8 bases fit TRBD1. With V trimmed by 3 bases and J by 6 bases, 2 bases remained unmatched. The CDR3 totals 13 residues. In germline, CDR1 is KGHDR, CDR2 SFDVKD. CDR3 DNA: TGTGCCACCAGTGATCGGGACAGGCATGGCTACACCTTC. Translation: CATSDRDRHGYTF.

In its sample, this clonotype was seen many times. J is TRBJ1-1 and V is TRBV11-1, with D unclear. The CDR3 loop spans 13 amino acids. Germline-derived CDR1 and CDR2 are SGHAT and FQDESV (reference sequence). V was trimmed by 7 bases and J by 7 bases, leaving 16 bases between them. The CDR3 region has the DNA TGTGCCAGCATGCCTCTAGGGCGAGTTGAAGCTTTCTTT. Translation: CASMPLGRVEAFF.

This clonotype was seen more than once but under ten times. CDR3 coding DNA: TGCAGTGCGGTCGGGGGGGCCGGTCAGCCCCAGCATTTT. This sequence encodes CSAVGGAGQPQHF. The J gene is TRBJ1-5, the V gene TRBV20-1; a weak D match, TRBD1 (6 bases). This CDR3 has 13 residues. CDR1 is DFQATT and CDR2 is SNEGSKA in the germline V gene (reference sequence). V was pared by 6 bases and J by 6 bases, with 15 bases between.

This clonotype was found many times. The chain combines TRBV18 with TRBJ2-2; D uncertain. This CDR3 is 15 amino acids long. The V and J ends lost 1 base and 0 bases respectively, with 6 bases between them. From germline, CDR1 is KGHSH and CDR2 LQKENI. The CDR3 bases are TGTGCCAGCTCACCACAACGAACGAACACCGGGGAGCTGTTTTTT. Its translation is CASSPQRTNTGELFF. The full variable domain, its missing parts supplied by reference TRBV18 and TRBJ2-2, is NAGVMQNPRHLVRRRGQEARLRCSPMKGHSHVYWYRQLPEEGLKFMVYLQKENIIDESGMPKERFSAEFPKEGPSILRIQQVVRGDSAAYFCASSPQRTNTGELFFGEGSRLTVL.

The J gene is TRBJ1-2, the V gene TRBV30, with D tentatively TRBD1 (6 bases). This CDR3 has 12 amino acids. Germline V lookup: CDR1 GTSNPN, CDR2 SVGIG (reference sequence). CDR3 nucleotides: TGTGCATCTTTTAGGGGGGCTGGTGGCTACACCTTC. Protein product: CASFRGAGGYTF.